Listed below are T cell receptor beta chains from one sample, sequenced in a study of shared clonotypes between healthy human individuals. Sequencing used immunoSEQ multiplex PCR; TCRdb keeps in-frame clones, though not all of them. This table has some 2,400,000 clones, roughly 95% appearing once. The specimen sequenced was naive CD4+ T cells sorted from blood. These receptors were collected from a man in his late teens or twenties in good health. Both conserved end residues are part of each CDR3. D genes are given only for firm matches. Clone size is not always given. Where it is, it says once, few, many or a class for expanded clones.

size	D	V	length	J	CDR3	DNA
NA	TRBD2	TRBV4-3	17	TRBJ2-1	CASSQELAGVFNDEQFF	TGCGCCAGCAGCCAAGAACTAGCGGGAGTGTTTAATGATGAGCAGTTCTTC
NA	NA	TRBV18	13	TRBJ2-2	CASSQNELVELFF	TGTGCCAGCTCCCAAAATGAACTAGTGGAGCTGTTTTTT
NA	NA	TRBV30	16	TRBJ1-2	CAWSIQQGAGDYGYTF	TGTGCCTGGAGTATACAACAGGGAGCAGGGGACTATGGCTACACCTTC
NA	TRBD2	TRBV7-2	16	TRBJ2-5	CASTQSGLAGRETQYF	TGTGCCAGCACTCAAAGCGGACTAGCGGGGAGAGAGACCCAGTACTTC
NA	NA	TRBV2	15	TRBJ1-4	CASSDQGLANEKLFF	TGTGCCAGCAGTGATCAGGGATTAGCTAATGAAAAACTGTTTTTT
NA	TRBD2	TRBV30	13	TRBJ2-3	CAWMSEGLATQYF	TGTGCCTGGATGTCGGAGGGACTAGCTACGCAGTATTTT
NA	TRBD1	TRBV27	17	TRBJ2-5	CASSPQRTGSWGETQYF	TGTGCCAGCAGTCCCCAAAGGACAGGGAGTTGGGGGGAGACCCAGTACTTC
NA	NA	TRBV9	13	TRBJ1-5	CASSPGPREPQHF	TGTGCCAGCAGCCCCGGCCCCCGGGAGCCCCAGCATTTT
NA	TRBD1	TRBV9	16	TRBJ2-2	CASSKGQGANTGELFF	TGTGCCAGCAGCAAAGGACAGGGGGCGAACACCGGGGAGCTGTTTTTT
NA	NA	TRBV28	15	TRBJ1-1	CASSFNRDMNTEAFF	TGTGCCAGCAGTTTCAACAGGGACATGAACACTGAAGCTTTCTTT
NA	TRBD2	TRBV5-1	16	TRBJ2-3	CASSHGSGRVTDTQYF	TGCGCCAGCAGCCATGGTAGCGGGAGGGTCACAGATACGCAGTATTTT
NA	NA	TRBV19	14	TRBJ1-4	CASSISATNEKLFF	TGTGCCAGTAGTATAAGTGCAACTAATGAAAAACTGTTTTTT
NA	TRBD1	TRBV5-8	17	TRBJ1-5	CASSLGWTGLGNQPQHF	TGTGCCAGCAGCTTGGGGTGGACAGGACTTGGTAATCAGCCCCAGCATTTT
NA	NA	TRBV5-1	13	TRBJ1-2	CASSLEWLDGYTF	TGCGCCAGCAGCTTGGAGTGGCTGGATGGCTACACCTTC
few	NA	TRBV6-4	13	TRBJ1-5	CASSDTYNQPQHF	TGTGCCAGCAGTGACACGTACAATCAGCCCCAGCATTTT
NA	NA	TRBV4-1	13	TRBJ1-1	CASSRIMNTEAFF	TGCGCCAGCAGCCGTATTATGAACACTGAAGCTTTCTTT
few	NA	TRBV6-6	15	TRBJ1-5	CASSYSGSRNQPQHF	TGTGCCAGCAGTTACTCCGGCAGCCGGAATCAGCCCCAGCATTTT